These 15 T cell receptor beta chains share one sample of origin, sequenced in a study of T-cell memory formation after mild COVID-19. TCRdb analysed the 5' RACE reads with MiXCR anew, one entry per CDR3 protein. Seen here are about 150,000 distinct CDR3 sequences, more than 14% observed once, and the top ten hold approximately 14%. Sequencing input: PBMCs or a T cell subset sorted from them (not recorded which). These receptors were collected from an adult woman who had mild COVID-19 (a few samples of this study predate the infection). Cell type and time point are not known.

This sequence joins TRBV20-1 and TRBJ1-1, with 9 bases matching TRBD1. Germline loops: CDR1 DFQATT, CDR2 SNEGSKA (reference sequence). The CDR3 extends over 11 amino acids. The CDR3 sequence is CRVTGGTEAFF. The CDR3 DNA sequence: TGCAGGGTGACAGGGGGCACTGAAGCTTTCTTT.

This clonotype was detected only a few times. V gene TRBV14 combines with J gene TRBJ2-3, with 10 bases matching TRBD1. This CDR3 region has 16 residues. The junction had 9 bases not matched to a gene; V was cut back by 4 bases and J by 5 bases. Germline V CDR1 and CDR2: SGHDN, FVKESK. In DNA form, the CDR3 reads TGTGCCAGCAGCCGCCTGGGAGACAGGGGGCAAGATACGCAGTATTTT. This encodes CASSRLGDRGQDTQYF.

As DNA, the CDR3 is TGTGCCAGCAGTCAGGGACAGGCCCGGTTTGAAGCTTTCTTT. It translates to CASSQGQARFEAFF. This chain connects TRBV12-3 or TRBV12-4 to TRBJ1-1; 8 nucleotides agree with TRBD1. This CDR3 spans 14 amino acids. Losses at the gene ends were 5 bases for V and 7 bases for J; bases not matched to a gene: 9.

The chain's CDR3 is CAWTGTGRQPQHF. The CDR3 DNA follows: TGTGCCTGGACGGGAACGGGGAGACAGCCCCAGCATTTT. The rearrangement uses TRBV30 and TRBJ1-5, with no clear D. Germline V CDR1 and CDR2: GTSNPN, SVGIG (reference sequence). V lost 4 bases to trimming and J lost 7 bases, with 14 bases between them. The CDR3 consists of 13 residues.

V gene TRBV24-1 combines with J gene TRBJ1-2, with D maybe TRBD1 (5 bases). The CDR3 consists of 14 residues. Trimming shortened V by 0 bases and J by 4 bases, and 8 bases separated the two germline ends. The germline gives CDR1 KGHDR, CDR2 SFDVKD. DNA of the CDR3: TGTGCCACCAGTGATTTGTACAGGAGCTATGGCTACACCTTC. Protein product: CATSDLYRSYGYTF.

This clonotype showed up many times. The chain recombines TRBV3-1 with TRBJ2-5; D remains unclear. Germline V CDR1 and CDR2: LGHDT, YNNKEL (reference sequence). V was pared by 4 bases and J by 3 bases, with 6 bases between. CDR3 size: 12 residues. CDR3 loop: CASSRGEETQYF. For the CDR3, the DNA is TGTGCCAGCAGCCGAGGAGAAGAGACCCAGTACTTC.

The chain uses TRBV7-9 and TRBJ1-1; 11 nucleotides line up with TRBD1. With 6 bases clipped from V and 10 bases from J, the junction kept 13 bases outside the gene matches. The CDR3 totals 15 residues. Germline values: CDR1 SEHNR, CDR2 FQNEAQ (reference sequence). The chain's CDR3 is CASSAVGQGGSGAFF. The CDR3 bases are TGTGCCAGCAGTGCGGTGGGACAGGGGGGGTCGGGAGCTTTCTTT. The full variable domain, with the rest looked up from reference TRBV7-9 and TRBJ1-1, is DTGVSQNPRHKITKRGQNVTFRCDPISEHNRLYWYRQTLGQGPEFLTYFQNEAQLEKSRLLSDRFSAERPKGSFSTLEIQRTEQGDSAMYLCASSAVGQGGSGAFFGQGTRLTVV.

The chain carries TRBV10-3 and TRBJ2-7; 8 bases map to TRBD2. Germline assignment: CDR1 ENHRY and CDR2 SYGVKD. CDR3 size: 15 residues. Unmatched junction bases numbered 6, after V lost 3 bases and J lost 2 bases. CDR3 bases: TGTGCCATCAGTGATCCCACGGGGGGGGCCTACGAGCAGTACTTC. Residues: CAISDPTGGAYEQYF.

V is TRBV20-1 and J is TRBJ1-2, with D possibly TRBD1 on 5 matching bases. V lost 3 bases, J lost 4 bases, and 15 bases lay in between. CDR3 length equals 14 residues. The germline gives CDR1 DFQATT, CDR2 SNEGSKA (reference sequence). CDR3 bases: TGCAGTGCTAGTTCGGACACCTCGTCCTATGGCTACACCTTC. This translates into CSASSDTSSYGYTF.

A few counts support this clonotype. J is TRBJ2-1 and V is TRBV2; 13 nucleotides align to TRBD2. V was clipped by 10 bases and J by 9 bases; unmatched bases: 15. Germline V CDR1 and CDR2: SNHLY, FYNNEI. The CDR3 contains 16 residues. The CDR3 here is CATGTSGMTLGGEQFF. In DNA form, the CDR3 reads TGTGCCACCGGGACTAGCGGGATGACCCTTGGGGGTGAGCAGTTCTTC.

This clonotype appeared a few times. The rearrangement links TRBV20-1 to TRBJ2-7, with 8 bases aligning to TRBD2. Per germline, CDR1 DFQATT and CDR2 SNEGSKA (reference sequence). The CDR3 totals 14 residues. J lost 1 base, V lost 4 bases, and 6 bases had no gene match. CDR3 sequence (DNA): TGCAGTGCTACCGGGAGGGAGGGTTCCTACGAGCAGTACTTC. It translates to CSATGREGSYEQYF.

The DNA for the CDR3 is TGTGCCAGCAGCCAGACTAGCGGGGATCAAGAGACCCAGTACTTC. Translation: CASSQTSGDQETQYF. The genes are TRBV7-8 and TRBJ2-5, with 11 bases matching TRBD2. The ends lost 5 bases at V and 2 bases at J; junction bases unmatched: 4. The germline V gene encodes CDR1 SGHVS and CDR2 FQNEAQ. This CDR3 is 15 amino acids long.

This clonotype has only a few counts. This chain connects TRBV9 to TRBJ2-7; D remains unclear. With 4 bases removed from V and 6 bases from J, the gap between germline ends came to 14 bases. The CDR3 has 13 amino acids. CDR1 and CDR2 (germline): SGDLS, YYNGEE. For the CDR3, the DNA is TGTGCCAGCAGCTTAATCGAGGTGGGCGAGCAGTACTTC. Residues: CASSLIEVGEQYF.

This chain links TRBV15 with TRBJ1-2; D unresolved. The germline V and J ends were trimmed by 3 bases and 8 bases, with 13 bases remaining between them. From germline, CDR1 is LNHNV and CDR2 YYDKDF (reference sequence). CDR3 length equals 13 residues. The CDR3 nucleotides read TGTGCCACCAGCAGTGGGGTGTTGGGGGGCTACACCTTC. Its protein product is CATSSGVLGGYTF.

In its sample, this clonotype was seen a few times. This chain connects TRBV4-1 to TRBJ2-5; D may be TRBD2 (6 bases). The CDR3 length is 14 residues. Germline-derived CDR1 and CDR2 are MGHRA and YSYEKL. The V end was cut by 3 bases, the J end by 9 bases, with 17 bases between. The CDR3 DNA sequence: TGCGCCAGCAGCCAGGTTGCCTCTTCGGGGGCCCAGTACTTC. The encoded protein is CASSQVASSGAQYF.